This passage covers 20 T cell receptor beta chains from one sample sequenced in a study of CD8 T cells in Susac syndrome. An amount of RNA that ranged from roughly 0.5 to 1 ug was reverse transcribed with random hexamers. TCRdb passed the immunoSEQ multiplex PCR reads through MiXCR, listing each CDR3 protein once. The data hold 180,000 or so distinct CDR3 sequences, with around 94% observed a single time. Material for sequencing was CD4+ T cells from PBMCs. The receptors derive from a human donor in good health.

Here the CDR3 reads CASSLVQGGSYTF. The CDR3 coding sequence is TGTGCCAGCAGCTTAGTACAGGGAGGAAGCTACACCTTC. J is TRBJ1-2 and V is TRBV7-2; tentative D call: TRBD1 (6 bases). The CDR3 totals 13 residues. Germline CDR1 reads SGHTA; CDR2 reads FQGNSA. V was trimmed by 1 base and J by 9 bases, leaving 12 bases between them.

The V and J genes are TRBV20-1 and TRBJ2-7; D is undetermined. V was clipped by 3 bases and J by 5 bases, with 17 bases between them. CDR1 and CDR2 (germline): DFQATT, SNEGSKA (reference sequence). The CDR3 has 14 amino acids. The CDR3 loop is CSASPAELLDEQYF. DNA for the CDR3: TGCAGTGCTAGCCCCGCGGAACTCCTCGACGAGCAGTACTTC.

J is TRBJ1-5 and V is TRBV20-1; D uncertain. V lost 0 bases and J lost 4, with 4 bases in between. Germline-derived CDR1 and CDR2 are DFQATT and SNEGSKA (reference sequence). There are 12 residues in the CDR3. Here the CDR3 reads CSARDRNQPQHF. CDR3 DNA sequence: TGCAGTGCTAGAGATCGGAATCAGCCCCAGCATTTT.

This clonotype was recorded a few times. The gene calls are TRBV12-3 or TRBV12-4 and TRBJ2-2; D unresolved. V was pared by 5 bases and J by 2 bases, with 9 bases between. The CDR3 sequence is 14 residues long. Here the CDR3 reads CASSLLLNTGELFF. CDR3 sequence (DNA): TGTGCCAGCAGTCTCCTCCTAAACACCGGGGAGCTGTTTTTT.

The chain uses TRBV10-2 and TRBJ1-1; 8 bases fit TRBD1. The CDR3 contains 14 residues. The trim removed 7 bases at V and 1 base at J, leaving 5 bases unmatched. Germline V gene lookup returns CDR1 WSHSY and CDR2 SAAADI. The CDR3 reads CASTHGQGNTEAFF. The CDR3 region has the DNA TGCGCCAGCACACATGGACAGGGGAACACTGAAGCTTTCTTT.

The chain uses TRBV2 and TRBJ1-5; the D is unclear. The V end was cut by 2 bases, the J end by 8 bases, with 10 bases between. CDR3 length: 13 residues. Germline V gene lookup returns CDR1 SNHLY and CDR2 FYNNEI. The CDR3 loop is CASSENTEEPQHF. The CDR3 nucleotides read TGTGCCAGCAGTGAAAACACGGAGGAGCCCCAGCATTTT.

The chain joins TRBV6-5 to TRBJ2-6; no clear D gene. Per the germline V gene, CDR1 is MNHEY and CDR2 is SVGAGI. V was cut by 4 bases and J by 2 bases, with 9 bases left in between. The CDR3 totals 15 residues. The CDR3 loop is CASSSGPTGANVLTF. CDR3 nucleotides: TGTGCCAGCAGTTCTGGCCCAACTGGGGCCAACGTCCTGACTTTC.

This rearrangement joins TRBV2 to TRBJ2-3, with 9 positions matching TRBD2. The junction had 6 bases not matched to a gene; V was cut back by 7 bases and J by 1 base. This CDR3 has 15 residues. CDR1 and CDR2 (germline): SNHLY, FYNNEI. In nucleotides, the CDR3 is TGTGCCAGCAATACGGGACTAGCCCGCACAGATACGCAGTATTTT. Residues: CASNTGLARTDTQYF.

The chain carries TRBV4-3 and TRBJ1-4, with 8 bases aligning to TRBD1. This CDR3 region has 15 residues. Germline V lookup: CDR1 LGHNA, CDR2 YSLEER. V dropped 2 bases and J dropped 2; count of bases not matched to a gene: 1. Written as DNA, the CDR3 is TGCGCCAGCAGCCAAAGGACAGGGACTAATGAAAAACTGTTTTTT. This translates into CASSQRTGTNEKLFF.

This chain uses TRBV18 with TRBJ1-3; D is unclear. V lost 2 bases to trimming and J lost 0 bases, with 2 bases between them. There are 13 residues in the CDR3. Germline lookup yields CDR1 KGHSH and CDR2 LQKENI. The CDR3 region has the DNA TGTGCCAGCTCACCAAACTCTGGAAACACCATATATTTT. As protein: CASSPNSGNTIYF.

V usage is TRBV20-1 and J usage is TRBJ1-5; no clear D gene. The germline V and J ends were trimmed by 2 bases and 0 bases, with 8 bases remaining between them. The CDR3 loop spans 14 amino acids. Germline V gene data show CDR1 as DFQATT and CDR2 as SNEGSKA (reference sequence). CDR3 protein: CSARKENSNQPQHF. The CDR3 region has the DNA TGCAGTGCTAGAAAAGAAAATAGCAATCAGCCCCAGCATTTT.

The sample holds one count of this clonotype. J is TRBJ2-7 and V is TRBV4-2; weak D call: TRBD2 (5 bases). V was clipped by 5 bases and J by 6 bases, with 14 bases between them. From germline, CDR1 is LGHNA and CDR2 YNFKEQ. The CDR3 totals 13 residues. The CDR3 region is CASSGRPSTEQYF. The CDR3 DNA reads as TGTGCCAGCAGCGGCCGGCCTAGCACCGAGCAGTACTTC.

The chain carries TRBV5-6 and TRBJ2-3, with 8 nucleotides matching TRBD2. CDR1 SGHDT and CDR2 YYEEEE come from the germline V gene. The CDR3 consists of 16 residues. The trim removed 4 bases at V and 0 bases at J, leaving 7 bases unmatched. The DNA of the CDR3 is TGTGCCAGCAGCCCGTTAGCGGGGAGAAGCACAGATACGCAGTATTTT. This codes for CASSPLAGRSTDTQYF.

CDR3 loop: CASSLPANTEAFF. The CDR3 bases are TGTGCCAGCAGTTTACCGGCCAACACTGAAGCTTTCTTT. This sequence joins TRBV12-3 or TRBV12-4 and TRBJ1-1; D call uncertain. The length of the CDR3 is 13 residues. Trimming left V 2 bases short and J 2 bases short, with 6 bases between.

The rearrangement uses TRBV9 and TRBJ2-3, with 9 bases identical to TRBD2. Looked up from germline, CDR1 is SGDLS and CDR2 is YYNGEE. The junction had 9 bases not matched to a gene; V was cut back by 3 bases and J by 7 bases. The CDR3 has 15 residues. CDR3 in amino acids: CASSAGTSRPNTQYF. The CDR3 DNA is TGTGCCAGCAGCGCCGGGACTAGCAGGCCAAATACGCAGTATTTT.

The chain has TRBV20-1 and TRBJ1-6; 7 bases are shared with TRBD1. In germline, CDR1 is DFQATT, CDR2 SNEGSKA (reference sequence). This CDR3 region has 15 residues. With 5 bases clipped from V and 6 bases from J, the junction kept 10 bases outside the gene matches. The CDR3 is CSAESGTEFNSPLHF. Written as DNA, the CDR3 is TGCAGTGCTGAATCCGGGACAGAGTTTAATTCACCCCTCCACTTT.

The V gene is TRBV29-1, the J gene TRBJ1-1; D might be TRBD1 (6 bases). Germline V lookup: CDR1 SQVTM, CDR2 ANQGSEA. This CDR3 region has 15 residues. Here the CDR3 reads CSRSQGGSTNTEAFF. CDR3 DNA sequence: TGCAGTCGATCACAGGGTGGGTCCACGAACACTGAAGCTTTCTTT.

The rearrangement links TRBV5-7 to TRBJ2-7, with D perhaps matching TRBD1 (5 bases). TRBV5-7 is an ORF for which the function is uncertain. The CDR3 loop spans 16 amino acids. Trimming cost V 4 bases and J 2 bases, with 19 bases left between them. Here the CDR3 DNA reads TGTGCCAGCAGCCGTAACTTTGACAGACGAACCTACGAGCAGTACTTC. Its protein product is CASSRNFDRRTYEQYF.

V gene TRBV5-6 combines with J gene TRBJ1-5; D not resolved. Germline assignment: CDR1 SGHDT and CDR2 YYEEEE. The CDR3 runs to 14 residues. V lost 2 bases and J 7 bases, leaving 13 bases between the germline ends. CDR3 amino acids: CASSLQRVVQPQHF. The DNA of the CDR3 is TGTGCCAGCAGCTTACAGAGGGTTGTACAGCCCCAGCATTTT.

The J gene is TRBJ2-7, the V gene TRBV4-2; 7 nucleotides line up with TRBD1. There are 16 residues in the CDR3. V shed 1 base, J shed 1 base, and the junction held 7 bases outside the gene matches. Germline lookup yields CDR1 LGHNA and CDR2 YNFKEQ. CDR3 loop: CASSQVGTEHSYEQYF. The CDR3 region has the DNA TGTGCCAGCAGCCAAGTCGGGACAGAACATTCCTACGAGCAGTACTTC.